One and the same sample provided the 25 T cell receptor beta chains below, sequenced in a study of OX40 agonist ivuxolimab in advanced cancers. Library construction relied on the immunoSEQ multiplex PCR assay. TCRdb carries this immuneACCESS record with in-frame sequences only. Its versions omit some clonotypes, under half of them owing to an unresolved V gene in the studies checked, with the rest unexplained. The table for this sample lists some 98,000 clones; more than 75% of them were counted only once. The top ten hold 0.31% of the sample. The source material was CD4+ or CD8+ T cells sorted from blood, sampled in a trial of the OX40 agonist ivuxolimab. All receptors derive from an adult with an advanced solid tumor such as melanoma, head and neck, liver or kidney cancer.

The chain couples TRBV7-2 to TRBJ2-7, with D possibly matching TRBD2 (5 bases). The CDR3 spans 13 residues. From germline, CDR1 is SGHTA and CDR2 FQGNSA. Trimming removed 1 base at V and 3 bases at J, with 7 bases between. CDR3 sequence reads: CASSLDEGYEQYF. As DNA, the CDR3 is TGTGCCAGCAGCTTAGATGAGGGCTACGAGCAGTACTTC.

The rearrangement links TRBV5-1 to TRBJ1-3; 7 bases match TRBD1. Germline loops: CDR1 SGHRS, CDR2 YFSETQ. Trimming removed 1 base from V and 2 bases from J; junction bases left unmatched: 6. This CDR3 has 16 amino acids. The DNA of the CDR3 is TGCGCCAGCAGCTTGACCCCGGACAGGCCTGGAAACACCATATATTTT. This codes for CASSLTPDRPGNTIYF.

The V and J genes are TRBV27 and TRBJ2-7, with D hard to call. Germline V gene lookup returns CDR1 MNHEY and CDR2 SMNVEV (reference sequence). Trimming pared 8 bases from V and 6 bases from J, leaving 5 bases between. This CDR3 spans 9 amino acids. CDR3 DNA sequence: TGTGCCAGCGGCGGCGAGCAGTACTTC. It is translated as CASGGEQYF.

V and J are TRBV11-2 and TRBJ2-1, with 11 positions matching TRBD2. Per germline, CDR1 SGHAT and CDR2 FQNNGV. The ends lost 5 bases at V and 7 bases at J; junction bases unmatched: 7. The CDR3 loop spans 15 amino acids. CDR3 sequence (DNA): TGTGCCAGCAGCGCCGGGACTAGCGGACCAAATGAGCAGTTCTTC. It yields the protein CASSAGTSGPNEQFF. The full variable domain, in which reference TRBV11-2 and TRBJ2-1 provide the parts outside the CDR3, is EAGVAQSPRYKIIEKRQSVAFWCNPISGHATLYWYQQILGQGPKLLIQFQNNGVVDDSQLPKDRFSAERLKGVDSTLKIQPAKLEDSAVYLCASSAGTSGPNEQFFGPGTRLTVL.

The chain recombines TRBV7-2 with TRBJ1-2; 9 positions agree with TRBD1. The CDR3 contains 16 residues. Trimming at V came to 1 base and at J to 1 base, leaving 4 bases not matched to a gene. Germline CDR1 SGHTA, CDR2 FQGNSA. The CDR3: CASSLVVDRGNYGYTF. As DNA, the CDR3 is TGTGCCAGCAGCTTAGTTGTGGACAGGGGTAACTATGGCTACACCTTC. Drawing the rest from reference TRBV7-2 and TRBJ1-2, the complete variable domain is GAGVSQSPSNKVTEKGKDVELRCDPISGHTALYWYRQSLGQGLEFLIYFQGNSAPDKSGLPSDRFSAERTGGSVSTLTIQRTQQEDSAVYLCASSLVVDRGNYGYTFGSGTRLTVV.

The CDR3: CSTGEWDTQYF. CDR3 in DNA: TGCAGCACCGGGGAGTGGGATACGCAGTATTTT. This rearrangement joins TRBV20-1 to TRBJ2-3; perhaps TRBD2 as D (5 bases). Germline-derived CDR1 and CDR2 are DFQATT and SNEGSKA (reference sequence). There are 11 residues in the CDR3.

The chain employs TRBV7-9 and TRBJ2-7; TRBD2 is a possible D gene (6 bases). The CDR3 consists of 15 residues. V lost 2 bases to trimming and J lost 3 bases, with 14 bases between them. CDR1 and CDR2 from the germline V gene are SEHNR and FQNEAQ (reference sequence). CDR3 DNA sequence: TGTGCCAGCAGCTTAAGTAGGGACGGGAGCTACGAGCAGTACTTC. Translating gives CASSLSRDGSYEQYF.

The chain combines TRBV6-1 with TRBJ1-2; D ambiguous. V was cut by 6 bases and J by 0 bases, with 11 bases left in between. CDR1 and CDR2 from the germline V gene are MNHNS and SASEGT. CDR3 length equals 14 residues. The CDR3 spells CASSQDGANYGYTF. Here the CDR3 DNA reads TGTGCCAGCAGCCAGGACGGGGCTAACTATGGCTACACCTTC.

This clone was found a few times. This chain connects TRBV4-2 to TRBJ2-7; 9 nucleotides match TRBD1. CDR1 LGHNA and CDR2 YNFKEQ come from the germline V gene. The CDR3 extends over 14 amino acids. The V gene end was trimmed by 1 base and the J gene end by 2 bases; junction bases not matched to a gene: 0. The CDR3 nucleotides read TGTGCCAGCAGCCAAGGACAGGGGGCCTACGAGCAGTACTTC. Residues: CASSQGQGAYEQYF.

This sequence joins TRBV6-5 and TRBJ1-2, with a weak D call TRBD1 (5 bases). Germline CDR1 and CDR2: MNHEY and SVGAGI. Trimming took 5 bases from V and 7 from J, leaving 17 bases between them. CDR3 length: 14 amino acids. The chain's CDR3 is CASSQAATGGGYTF. CDR3 coding DNA: TGTGCCAGCAGTCAAGCAGCCACCGGGGGTGGCTACACCTTC.

The rearrangement joins TRBV4-2 to TRBJ2-5; the match to TRBD2 covers 8 bases. CDR3 size: 14 residues. V lost 1 base, J lost 3 bases, and 1 base stayed unmatched. CDR1 is LGHNA and CDR2 is YNFKEQ in the germline V gene. CDR3 DNA sequence: TGTGCCAGCAGCCAAGGTAGCGGGGAAGAGACCCAGTACTTC. Its translation is CASSQGSGEETQYF.

CDR3 DNA: TGCGCCAGCAGTGAGTCTACGGCCGGCTACGAGCAGTACTTC. This codes for CASSESTAGYEQYF. J is TRBJ2-7 and V is TRBV10-1; D is unresolved. The germline V gene has CDR1 WNHNN and CDR2 SYGVQD (reference sequence). This CDR3 has 14 amino acids. The V end was cut by 0 bases, the J end by 3 bases, with 9 bases between.

The V call is TRBV4-1, the J call TRBJ1-1; TRBD1 matches at 12 bases. Germline V gene lookup returns CDR1 MGHRA and CDR2 YSYEKL. Germline trimming cut 4 bases from V and 8 bases from J; bases unmatched to any gene: 14. CDR3 length: 17 amino acids. The chain's CDR3 is CASSPKLTGQGANEAFF. The CDR3 nucleotides are TGCGCCAGCAGCCCAAAATTAACGGGACAGGGGGCTAACGAAGCTTTCTTT.

The chain uses TRBV7-8 and TRBJ1-3; TRBD1 is a possible D gene (5 bases). Trimming stripped 4 bases from V and 0 bases from J, with 19 bases between. This CDR3 region has 18 residues. Germline V CDR1 and CDR2: SGHVS, FQNEAQ. The CDR3 DNA sequence: TGTGCCAGCAGCTCGACGGGTGCCCTTGGGGGCTCTGGAAACACCATATATTTT. Translation gives CASSSTGALGGSGNTIYF.

This clone was seen a few times. CDR3 nucleotides: TGCGCCAGCAGCTTAAGTTTCGGGACAGGGGAGAATGAGCAGTTCTTC. Its translation: CASSLSFGTGENEQFF. The chain is built from TRBV5-1 and TRBJ2-1, with 10 bases identical to TRBD1. V gave up 2 bases and J gave up 7 bases; unmatched junction bases: 9. The length of the CDR3 is 16 residues. Germline V gene sequence: CDR1 SGHRS, CDR2 YFSETQ.

The chain couples TRBV5-6 to TRBJ1-6; D is ambiguous. Trimming removed 4 bases from V and 5 bases from J, with 10 bases in between. The CDR3 is 14 amino acids. The germline CDR1 and CDR2 sequences are SGHDT and YYEEEE. CDR3 bases: TGTGCCAGCAGCGGAATTTTAGATAATTCACCCCTCCACTTT. It specifies CASSGILDNSPLHF.

V and J are TRBV7-3 and TRBJ2-1; 9 bases map to TRBD1. This CDR3 spans 15 amino acids. The junction had 7 bases not matched to a gene; V was cut back by 3 bases and J by 7 bases. Germline V lookup: CDR1 SGHTA, CDR2 FQGTGA. The CDR3 is CASSLGTGFQNEQFF. The CDR3 DNA sequence: TGTGCCAGCAGCTTGGGGACAGGGTTTCAGAATGAGCAGTTCTTC.

The V and J genes are TRBV7-9 and TRBJ2-7; no definite D call. Trimming removed 1 base from V and 0 bases from J, with 7 bases in between. The CDR3 runs 14 residues. Germline-derived CDR1 and CDR2 are SEHNR and FQNEAQ (reference sequence). CDR3 bases: TGTGCCAGCAGCTTAGTGAAGAGCTCCTACGAGCAGTACTTC. Amino acid sequence: CASSLVKSSYEQYF.

The rearrangement joins TRBV18 to TRBJ1-2; possible D gene TRBD1, 5 bases. This CDR3 is built from 13 residues. The germline V gene encodes CDR1 KGHSH and CDR2 LQKENI. Trimming took 2 bases from V and 1 from J, leaving 5 bases between them. The CDR3 spells CASSPDSNYGYTF. CDR3 in DNA: TGTGCCAGCTCACCAGACAGTAACTATGGCTACACCTTC.

This chain joins TRBV6-6 and TRBJ1-2, with D perhaps matching TRBD1 (6 bases). Trimming removed 0 bases from V and 1 base from J, with 9 bases in between. CDR1 is MNHNY, CDR2 SVGAGI, per germline (reference sequence). The CDR3 loop spans 15 amino acids. CDR3 sequence (DNA): TGTGCCAGCAGTTACTCGAGCAGGGGTAACTATGGCTACACCTTC. Amino acid sequence: CASSYSSRGNYGYTF.

The V gene is TRBV6-6, the J gene TRBJ1-1; D gene uncertain. Germline values: CDR1 MNHNY, CDR2 SVGAGI (reference sequence). The CDR3 totals 12 residues. V lost 0 bases and J 7 bases, leaving 6 bases between the germline ends. Here the CDR3 reads CASSYSGSEAFF. Here the CDR3 DNA reads TGTGCCAGCAGTTACTCGGGCAGTGAAGCTTTCTTT.

This clone was observed a few times. This sample includes further DNA sequences coding for the same CDR3. Here the CDR3 DNA reads TGTGCCAGCAGCCCAGAAGGGCGTCAGCCCCAGCATTTT. Translated: CASSPEGRQPQHF. The rearrangement uses TRBV7-9 and TRBJ1-5; unclear D gene. The V gene's germline CDR1 is SEHNR and CDR2 FQNEAQ (reference sequence). The CDR3 loop spans 13 amino acids. Trimming stripped 5 bases from V and 6 bases from J, with 11 bases between.

The V call is TRBV9, the J call TRBJ2-5, with no clear D. The germline CDR1 and CDR2 sequences are SGDLS and YYNGEE. Trimming removed 0 bases from V and 5 bases from J, with 11 bases in between. This CDR3 spans 14 amino acids. The CDR3 sequence: CASSVEQGLETQYF. Here the CDR3 DNA reads TGTGCCAGCAGCGTAGAACAAGGGCTCGAGACCCAGTACTTC.

This clone was counted only a few times. This chain uses TRBV15 with TRBJ2-5; 11 bases agree with TRBD2. Germline assignment: CDR1 LNHNV and CDR2 YYDKDF (reference sequence). CDR3 size: 19 residues. V gave up 2 bases and J gave up 4 bases; unmatched junction bases: 15. Here the CDR3 DNA reads TGTGCCACCAGCAGAACACGATTACTAGCGGGGGACGGGGCAGAGACCCAGTACTTC. Protein: CATSRTRLLAGDGAETQYF.

The genes are TRBV7-2 and TRBJ2-3, with TRBD1 as a possible D gene (5 bases). The CDR3 totals 14 residues. V lost 1 base, J lost 2 bases, and 7 bases lay in between. Germline V lookup: CDR1 SGHTA, CDR2 FQGNSA. The CDR3 loop reads CASSLDRFTDTQYF. Here the CDR3 DNA reads TGTGCCAGCAGCTTAGACAGGTTCACAGATACGCAGTATTTT.